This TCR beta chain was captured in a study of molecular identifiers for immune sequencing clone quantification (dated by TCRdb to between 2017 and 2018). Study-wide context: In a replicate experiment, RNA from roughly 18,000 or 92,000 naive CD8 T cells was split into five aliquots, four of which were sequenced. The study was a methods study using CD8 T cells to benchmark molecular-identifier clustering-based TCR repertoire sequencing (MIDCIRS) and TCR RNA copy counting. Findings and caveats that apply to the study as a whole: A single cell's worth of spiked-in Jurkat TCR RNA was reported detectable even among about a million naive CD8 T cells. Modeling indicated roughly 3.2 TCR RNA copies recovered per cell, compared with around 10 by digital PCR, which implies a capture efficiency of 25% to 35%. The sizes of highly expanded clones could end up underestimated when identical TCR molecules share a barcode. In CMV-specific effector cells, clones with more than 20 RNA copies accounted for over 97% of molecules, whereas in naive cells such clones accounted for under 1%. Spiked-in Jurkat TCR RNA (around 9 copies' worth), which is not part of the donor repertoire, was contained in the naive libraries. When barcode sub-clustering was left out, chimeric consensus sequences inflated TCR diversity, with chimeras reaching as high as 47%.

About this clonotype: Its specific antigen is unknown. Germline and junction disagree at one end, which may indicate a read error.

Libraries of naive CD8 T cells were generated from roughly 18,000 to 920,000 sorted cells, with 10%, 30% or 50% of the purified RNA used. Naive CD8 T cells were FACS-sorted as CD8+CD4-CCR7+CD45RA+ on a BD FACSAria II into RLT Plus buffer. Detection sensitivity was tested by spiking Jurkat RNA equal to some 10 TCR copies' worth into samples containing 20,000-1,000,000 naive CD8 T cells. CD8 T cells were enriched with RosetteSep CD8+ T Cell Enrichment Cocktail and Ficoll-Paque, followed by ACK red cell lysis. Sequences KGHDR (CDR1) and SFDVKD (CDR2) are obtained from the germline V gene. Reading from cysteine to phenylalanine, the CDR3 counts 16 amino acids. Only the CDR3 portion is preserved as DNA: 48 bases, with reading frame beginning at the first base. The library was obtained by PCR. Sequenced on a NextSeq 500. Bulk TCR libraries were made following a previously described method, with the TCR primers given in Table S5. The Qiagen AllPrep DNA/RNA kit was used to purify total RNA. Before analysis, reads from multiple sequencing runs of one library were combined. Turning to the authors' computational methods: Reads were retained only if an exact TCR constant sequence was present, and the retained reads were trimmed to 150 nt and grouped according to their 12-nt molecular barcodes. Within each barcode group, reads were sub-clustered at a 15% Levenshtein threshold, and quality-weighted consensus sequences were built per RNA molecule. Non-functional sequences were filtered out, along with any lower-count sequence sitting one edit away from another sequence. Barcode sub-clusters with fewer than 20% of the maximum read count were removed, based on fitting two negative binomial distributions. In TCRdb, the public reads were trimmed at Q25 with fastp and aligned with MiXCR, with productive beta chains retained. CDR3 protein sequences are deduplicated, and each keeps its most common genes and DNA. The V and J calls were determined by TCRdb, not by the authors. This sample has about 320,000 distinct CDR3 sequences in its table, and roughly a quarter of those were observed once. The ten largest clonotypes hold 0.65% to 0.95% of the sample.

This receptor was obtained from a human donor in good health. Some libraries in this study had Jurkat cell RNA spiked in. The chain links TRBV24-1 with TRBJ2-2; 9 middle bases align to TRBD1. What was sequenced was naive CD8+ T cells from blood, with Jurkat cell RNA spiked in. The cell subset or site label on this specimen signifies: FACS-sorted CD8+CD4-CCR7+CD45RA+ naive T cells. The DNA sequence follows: TGTGCCACCAGTGATACTGGGACAGGGTTTGACGGGGGGCTGTTTTTT. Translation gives CATSDTGTGFDGGLFF.